This TCR beta chain comes out of a study of long-term antiretroviral therapy in people with HIV. immunoSEQ v3.0 was run at survey level. The assay was immunoSEQ multiplex PCR, and TCRdb's table has in-frame clones only and misses some. Of tens of thousands of clones listed, roughly four fifths were seen once; the top ten hold less than 15%. In the case of this clone: Its antigen is undetermined.

The CDR3 contains 14 residues. Germline V gene lookup returns CDR1 PRHDT and CDR2 FYEKMQ (reference sequence). Trimming stripped 2 bases from V and 2 bases from J, with 10 bases between. Points from the study as a whole: Among HIV repertoires, CDR3 length ranges were narrower than those of controls. Every time point showed a repertoire led by clones expanded before ART. Diversity went up after ART and still fell short of transplant donor controls.

The sequencing used unsorted PBMCs, collected 0.3 years after starting antiretroviral therapy. The chain has TRBV13 and TRBJ2-7; D is possibly TRBD1 (5 bases). The source is a man aged 18 to 30 with HIV. The CDR3 region has the DNA TGTGCCAGCAGCTTAAAGACAGAAACCTACGAGCAGTACTTC. Translation: CASSLKTETYEQYF.